A single sample is the source of the 17 T cell receptor beta chains below, sequenced in a study of regulatory T cells in long-lasting Graves disease. Libraries of TCR beta came from iRepertoire HTBI primers plus Arm-PCR of CDR3 regions. MiXCR was run by TCRdb on the multiplex PCR reads, yielding one entry per CDR3 protein. Of roughly 610,000 distinct CDR3 sequences listed, less than 20% are singletons. The time point here: newly diagnosed GD, antithyroid drugs for less than 3 months. There was RNA extracted from PBMCs, and the TCR library was made from it. This same sample was also part of a study on T cells in Graves' hyperthyroidism and ophthalmopathy.

The sequenced sample was peripheral blood mononuclear cells (PBMCs), obtained at new diagnosis, from a patient treated with antithyroid drugs. These receptors were taken from a woman between 25 and 40 years old with Graves disease.

The chain's CDR3 is CASSLGVRGTGELFF. The CDR3 DNA follows: TGCGCCAGCAGCTTGGGCGTTAGGGGGACCGGGGAGCTGTTTTTT. The rearrangement joins TRBV5-1 to TRBJ2-2; weak D call: TRBD1 (6 bases). V was pared by 0 bases and J by 5 bases, with 11 bases between. Germline lookup yields CDR1 SGHRS and CDR2 YFSETQ. The CDR3 loop spans 15 amino acids.

The table lists this clonotype with a few counts. The chain links TRBV29-1 to TRBJ2-4; tentative D call: TRBD1 (7 bases). Germline lookup yields CDR1 SQVTM and CDR2 ANQGSEA. V was cut by 6 bases and J by 0 bases, with 15 bases left in between. The CDR3 totals 15 residues. The chain's CDR3 is CSVLGGTVAKNIQYF. The CDR3 coding sequence is TGCAGCGTCCTAGGGGGGACAGTAGCCAAAAACATTCAGTACTTC.

The chain is built from TRBV2 and TRBJ1-4, with 9 bases matching TRBD1. Germline CDR1 is SNHLY and CDR2 is FYNNEI. The CDR3 spans 17 residues. J was trimmed by 6 bases and V by 1 base; bases with no gene match: 9. The CDR3: CASSEVRGTGFDEKLFF. CDR3 nucleotide sequence: TGTGCCAGCAGTGAAGTAAGGGGGACAGGGTTCGATGAAAAACTGTTTTTT. The variable domain in full, completed from reference TRBV2 and TRBJ1-4, reads EPEVTQTPSHQVTQMGQEVILRCVPISNHLYFYWYRQILGQKVEFLVSFYNNEISEKSEIFDDQFSVERPDGSNFTLKIRSTKLEDSAMYFCASSEVRGTGFDEKLFFGSGTQLSVL.

This clonotype was seen many times. The rearrangement joins TRBV3-1 to TRBJ1-6; a weak D match, TRBD1 (5 bases). The germline V gene has CDR1 LGHDT and CDR2 YNNKEL (reference sequence). The CDR3 has 14 residues. Trimming removed 1 base at V and 10 bases at J, with 11 bases between. The CDR3 DNA reads as TGTGCCAGCAGCCAAGTCGGGGACGGATCACCCCTCCACTTT. The encoded protein is CASSQVGDGSPLHF.

The chain has TRBV28 and TRBJ2-2; 8 nucleotides agree with TRBD1. Trimming cost V 6 bases and J 1 base; bases outside gene matches: 7. The germline CDR1 and CDR2 sequences are MDHEN and SYDVKM. The CDR3 is 16 amino acids. Here the CDR3 reads CASRPSDRGNTGELFF. The DNA for the CDR3 is TGTGCCAGCAGACCATCCGACAGGGGGAACACCGGGGAGCTGTTTTTT.

This clonotype was observed many times. The chain links TRBV6-1 to TRBJ1-6, with 10 bases lining up with TRBD1. This CDR3 region has 15 residues. With 4 bases clipped from V and 6 bases from J, the junction kept 3 bases outside the gene matches. Germline V lookup: CDR1 MNHNS, CDR2 SASEGT. This chain's CDR3 is CASSGQGALNSPLHF. Here the CDR3 DNA reads TGTGCCAGCAGTGGACAGGGGGCCCTTAATTCACCCCTCCACTTT.

This clonotype was recorded at least ten times. The chain has TRBV28 and TRBJ2-1; D remains unclear. Deletions cut 6 bases from V and 5 bases from J, with 8 bases between. The CDR3 runs to 12 residues. The germline V gene encodes CDR1 MDHEN and CDR2 SYDVKM. For the CDR3, the DNA is TGTGCCAGCAGCCTCTGGGACAATGAGCAGTTCTTC. Translated: CASSLWDNEQFF.

Comment on this clonotype: A clone one base away is much larger, so this may be a read error. The chain carries TRBV7-2 and TRBJ2-2; D possibly corresponds to TRBD2 (6 bases). The CDR3 spans 14 residues. Per the germline V gene, CDR1 is SGHTA and CDR2 is FQGNSA. With 8 bases removed from V and 6 bases from J, the gap between germline ends came to 16 bases. CDR3 sequence reads: CASGIGGTPGELFF. The CDR3 bases are TGTGCCAGCGGCATAGGCGGGACCCCCGGGGAGCTGTTTTTT. The full variable domain, completed using reference TRBV7-2 and TRBJ2-2, is GAGVSQSPSNKVTEKGKDVELRCDPISGHTALYWYRQSLGQGLEFLIYFQGNSAPDKSGLPSDRFSAERTGGSVSTLTIQRTQQEDSAVYLCASGIGGTPGELFFGEGSRLTVL.

For this clonotype: A clone one base away is much larger, so this may be a read error. Likely a read error: the CDR3 ends without its conserved phenylalanine or tryptophan. The chain employs TRBV28 and TRBJ1-2; D ambiguous. Germline assignment: CDR1 MDHEN and CDR2 SYDVKM. The CDR3 covers 12 residues. V shed 9 bases and J shed 5 bases, with 13 bases lying between them. CDR3 nucleotides: TGTGCCAGTATGCCCAAGGGATATGGCTACACCCTC. It is translated as CASMPKGYGYTL.

CDR3 region: CSARDLTSGLQFF. CDR3 DNA sequence: TGCAGTGCTAGAGATCTAACTAGCGGGTTGCAGTTCTTC. The genes are TRBV20-1 and TRBJ2-1; 9 nucleotides match TRBD2. The germline V gene has CDR1 DFQATT and CDR2 SNEGSKA (reference sequence). This CDR3 contains 13 residues. Trimming cost V 0 bases and J 12 bases; bases outside gene matches: 6.

The chain employs TRBV4-1 and TRBJ2-1; no clear D. The CDR3 is 14 amino acids. The germline V gene encodes CDR1 MGHRA and CDR2 YSYEKL. Trimming removed 2 bases at V and 6 bases at J, with 11 bases between. The CDR3 nucleotides read TGCGCCAGCAGCCAATTCGGGCCCCCCAATGAGCAGTTCTTC. Its protein product is CASSQFGPPNEQFF.

This clonotype was counted a few times. This chain uses TRBV12-3 or TRBV12-4 with TRBJ2-1, with TRBD2 identical over 13 bases. V lost 0 bases and J lost 8; bases outside the gene matches: 13. The CDR3 has 19 amino acids. CDR3 sequence reads: CASSLAGRTGLAGVHEQFF. The CDR3 DNA reads TGTGCCAGCAGTTTAGCGGGGCGAACTGGACTAGCGGGAGTCCATGAGCAGTTCTTC.

There are a few counts of this clonotype. The chain joins TRBV20-1 to TRBJ1-3, with no clear D. Per germline, CDR1 DFQATT and CDR2 SNEGSKA (reference sequence). The CDR3 contains 14 residues. Trimming cost V 3 bases and J 4 bases, with 13 bases left between them. This CDR3 reads CSASIGQAGNTIYF. The CDR3 region has the DNA TGCAGTGCTAGTATAGGGCAGGCGGGAAACACCATATATTTT.

The chain recombines TRBV5-1 with TRBJ2-7, with 9 bases fitting TRBD2. Germline CDR1 SGHRS, CDR2 YFSETQ. Unmatched junction bases numbered 14, after V lost 5 bases and J lost 2 bases. This CDR3 is 17 amino acids long. CDR3: CASSNSASGNWPYEQYF. The CDR3 region has the DNA TGCGCCAGCAGTAACTCCGCTAGCGGGAATTGGCCCTACGAGCAGTACTTC.

This clonotype appeared a few times. The chain has TRBV29-1 and TRBJ2-1; either TRBD1 or TRBD2 may fit D (6 bases each). The J call may be in error: the DNA end matches TRBJ2-5 better. This CDR3 region has 14 residues. Germline assignment: CDR1 SQVTM and CDR2 ANQGSEA. The chain's CDR3 is CSVNQGTVGETQYF. In DNA form, the CDR3 reads TGCAGCGTGAACCAGGGGACTGTCGGTGAGACCCAGTACTTC.

This chain joins TRBV30 and TRBJ2-7; 7 bases agree with TRBD1. CDR1 GTSNPN and CDR2 SVGIG come from the germline V gene (reference sequence). V was clipped by 0 bases and J by 6 bases; unmatched bases: 5. The CDR3 consists of 13 residues. CDR3: CAWSVQAGGEQYF. CDR3 coding DNA: TGTGCCTGGAGTGTACAGGCAGGGGGCGAGCAGTACTTC.

The chain combines TRBV20-1 with TRBJ2-5; the D gene is possibly TRBD2 (5 bases). CDR3 length: 14 residues. Trimming took 6 bases from V and 2 from J, leaving 16 bases between them. Germline V lookup: CDR1 DFQATT, CDR2 SNEGSKA (reference sequence). In DNA, the CDR3 is TGCAGTGCGCCCTTGGAGGACCGTCAAGAGACCCAGTACTTC. Amino acids: CSAPLEDRQETQYF.